These 13 T cell receptor beta chains originate from one sample sequenced in a study of T cell responses to AZD1222 COVID-19 vaccine. TCRdb keeps only in-frame clones here, not all; method: immunoSEQ multiplex PCR. The sample includes 120,000 or so clones, 80% to 90% of them seen just once. Sequenced here: peripheral blood, sampled on day 0 of AZD1222 vaccination. Receptor source: an adult in good health.

The V call is TRBV7-8, the J call TRBJ2-1; no reliable D call. V lost 0 bases and J 4 bases, leaving 10 bases between the germline ends. This CDR3 is built from 15 residues. CDR1 SGHVS and CDR2 FQNEAQ come from the germline V gene. The CDR3 nucleotides are TGTGCCAGCAGCTTAGCGGCCGGGCAATACAATGAGCAGTTCTTC. Its protein product is CASSLAAGQYNEQFF.

This sequence joins TRBV25-1 and TRBJ1-1; D possibly corresponds to TRBD1 (5 bases). V was pared by 1 base and J by 1 base, with 7 bases between. CDR3 length equals 14 residues. Germline-derived CDR1 and CDR2 are MGHDK and SYGVNS. CDR3 sequence reads: CASSEFGGNTEAFF. CDR3 coding DNA: TGTGCCAGCAGTGAATTTGGGGGGAACACTGAAGCTTTCTTT.

The rearrangement links TRBV5-1 to TRBJ2-7, with 8 bases lining up with TRBD2. There are 14 residues in the CDR3. From germline, CDR1 is SGHRS and CDR2 YFSETQ. V was pared by 2 bases and J by 5 bases, with 6 bases of the junction left unmatched. CDR3 sequence: CASSFNGRAHEQYF. CDR3 DNA: TGCGCCAGCAGCTTCAACGGGAGGGCCCACGAGCAGTACTTC.

V gene TRBV7-9 combines with J gene TRBJ1-3; perhaps TRBD1 as D (5 bases). Trimming pared 0 bases from V and 3 bases from J, leaving 9 bases between. Germline CDR1 is SEHNR and CDR2 is FQNEAQ (reference sequence). The CDR3 has 15 residues. This chain's CDR3 is CASSLAGQGGNTIYF. The CDR3 coding sequence is TGTGCCAGCAGCTTAGCAGGGCAGGGTGGAAACACCATATATTTT.

V gene TRBV5-1 combines with J gene TRBJ2-5, with 7 bases that match TRBD2. The length of the CDR3 is 15 residues. Germline assignment: CDR1 SGHRS and CDR2 YFSETQ. V trimming: 0 bases; J trimming: 2 bases; junction bases outside the gene matches: 4. In DNA form, the CDR3 reads TGCGCCAGCAGCTTGGCGGGAGGATTTCAAGAGACCCAGTACTTC. It translates to CASSLAGGFQETQYF.

The V and J genes are TRBV24-1 and TRBJ2-3, with 11 bases aligning to TRBD2. This CDR3 has 16 residues. CDR1 is KGHDR, CDR2 SFDVKD, per germline. V lost 7 bases to trimming and J lost 1 base; unmatched junction nucleotides: 6. Written as DNA, the CDR3 is TGTGCCACCAGCCTGACTAGCGGGAACCGCACAGATACGCAGTATTTT. It specifies CATSLTSGNRTDTQYF.

This rearrangement joins TRBV25-1 to TRBJ1-1, with 7 bases that match TRBD1. CDR1 and CDR2 (germline): MGHDK, SYGVNS. The ends lost 4 bases at V and 3 bases at J; junction bases unmatched: 11. The length of the CDR3 is 16 residues. In nucleotides, the CDR3 is TGTGCCAGCAGTGCTCCAGGGGGGGGCTCGTACACTGAAGCTTTCTTT. Translation gives CASSAPGGGSYTEAFF.

This clone occurred once. CDR3 protein: CASSERENTEAFF. The DNA for the CDR3 is TGTGCCAGCAGTGAAAGGGAGAACACTGAAGCTTTCTTT. This chain links TRBV6-1 with TRBJ1-1; D not certain. Germline V gene lookup returns CDR1 MNHNS and CDR2 SASEGT. This CDR3 is built from 13 residues. The V and J ends lost 2 bases and 1 base respectively, with 5 bases between them.

V is TRBV30 and J is TRBJ1-5; D is undetermined. Deletions cut 0 bases from V and 6 bases from J, with 6 bases between. The CDR3 contains 12 residues. Germline CDR1 reads GTSNPN; CDR2 reads SVGIG (reference sequence). CDR3 bases: TGTGCCTGGAGTGTCTATCCTCAGCCCCAGCATTTT. It translates to CAWSVYPQPQHF.

V is TRBV6-1 and J is TRBJ2-7, with D maybe TRBD2 (6 bases). Deletions cut 2 bases from V and 2 bases from J, with 13 bases between. The V gene's germline CDR1 is MNHNS and CDR2 SASEGT. The CDR3 contains 15 residues. CDR3 in DNA: TGTGCCAGCAGTGAACCGGGGGTGAGGACCTACGAGCAGTACTTC. Protein: CASSEPGVRTYEQYF.

This chain connects TRBV11-3 to TRBJ2-2, with D possibly called TRBD1 or TRBD2 (7 bases each). V was pared by 7 bases and J by 2 bases, with 23 bases between. Germline V lookup: CDR1 SGHNT, CDR2 YENEEA. This CDR3 region has 18 residues. The CDR3 sequence: CASTKEAGGGFNTGELFF. CDR3 sequence (DNA): TGTGCCAGCACCAAGGAGGCAGGGGGGGGTTTCAACACCGGGGAGCTGTTTTTT.

The chain carries TRBV19 and TRBJ2-2, with TRBD2 as a possible D gene (6 bases). CDR1 LNHDA and CDR2 SQIVND come from the germline V gene (reference sequence). Trimming removed 3 bases at V and 1 base at J, with 12 bases between. The CDR3 runs 16 residues. CDR3 protein: CASSIYGTENTGELFF. Here the CDR3 DNA reads TGTGCCAGTAGTATTTACGGGACTGAGAACACCGGGGAGCTGTTTTTT.

The gene calls are TRBV28 and TRBJ2-6, with 10 positions matching TRBD1. V lost 2 bases and J lost 1; bases outside the gene matches: 5. This CDR3 region has 18 residues. The V gene's germline CDR1 is MDHEN and CDR2 SYDVKM. CDR3 DNA: TGTGCCAGCAGTTTAGCGGGACAGGGGCCATCTGGGGCCAACGTCCTGACTTTC. This encodes CASSLAGQGPSGANVLTF.